This T cell receptor beta chain came from a study of human T cells and chemical hapten exposure. Study in general: The sensitizer, 2% DPC, was used on around 2 cm by around 2 cm of upper inner arm skin. Findings and caveats of the study: Among TCRs, those above 1 in 1000 frequency were unaffected by DPC sensitization. The formation of large CDR3 similarity clusters by expanded TCRs significantly exceeded that of controls.

The library tagged individual cDNA molecules with unique molecular identifiers. In TCRdb, the RACE reads were re-called with MiXCR into one record per CDR3 protein. This table holds about 160,000 distinct CDR3 sequences, around a quarter found once. Time point of the sample: patch test 3, about 24 weeks after DPC sensitization. Noted treatment: therapeutic diphenylcyclopropenone sensitization with weekly scalp DPC. This clonotype was observed a few times. Its antigen is currently unknown. V was trimmed by 6 bases and J by 6 bases, leaving 9 bases between them. Germline lookup yields CDR1 DFQATT and CDR2 SNEGSKA (reference sequence). The length of the CDR3 is 11 residues.

The material sequenced was whole blood, taken in connection with sensitization to the hapten diphenylcyclopropenone (DPC). This receptor was identified in a woman aged 18-29 years with alopecia areata. Some clones in this sample may be carry-over from other donors' samples. The rearrangement uses TRBV20-1 and TRBJ2-4; no reliable D call. This CDR3 is CSAPLRNIQYF. CDR3 coding DNA: TGCAGTGCCCCGCTCAGAAACATTCAGTACTTC.